The sequence of this T cell receptor (beta chain) was determined in a study of post-analysis software for immune sequencing data. Overall study context: Relapsing-remitting, secondary progressive and progressive-relapsing forms made up the multiple sclerosis disease courses.

A word on this clonotype: Its antigen remains unknown.

Each TCR beta cDNA library carried unique molecular identifiers. Some 500,000 cDNA molecules were obtained per 1 to 10 million input T cells. One entry per CDR3 protein results from TCRdb running MiXCR on the PCR reads. The table has 350,000 to 450,000 distinct CDR3 sequences, approximately 38% seen once. The study, taken as a whole, reports: Patients showed TRBV5-6, TRBV5-1 and TRBV20-1 among roughly 5 TRBV segments more frequent than in controls.

The CDR3 is 12 residues long. Germline V gene sequence: CDR1 MNHEY, CDR2 SVGEGT. V shed 0 bases and J shed 10 bases, with 9 bases lying between them. The sequencing sample was made of blood. This receptor was identified in a girl aged 2-10 years with multiple sclerosis. This chain joins TRBV6-2 or TRBV6-3 and TRBJ1-1; a possible D gene is TRBD1 (6 bases). The CDR3 coding sequence is TGTGCCAGCAGTTACTCGAAAGGGGGAGCTTTCTTT. Amino acid sequence: CASSYSKGGAFF.